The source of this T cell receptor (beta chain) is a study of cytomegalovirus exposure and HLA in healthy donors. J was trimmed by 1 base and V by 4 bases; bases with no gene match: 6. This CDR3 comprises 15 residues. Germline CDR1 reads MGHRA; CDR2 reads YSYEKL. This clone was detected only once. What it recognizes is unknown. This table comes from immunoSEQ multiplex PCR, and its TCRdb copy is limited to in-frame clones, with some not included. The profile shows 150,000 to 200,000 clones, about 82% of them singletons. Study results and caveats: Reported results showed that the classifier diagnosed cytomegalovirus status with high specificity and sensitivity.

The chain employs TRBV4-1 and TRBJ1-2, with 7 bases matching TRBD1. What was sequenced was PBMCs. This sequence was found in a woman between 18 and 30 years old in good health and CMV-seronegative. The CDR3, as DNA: TGCGCCAGCAGCCCTCGGACAGGCAGTAACTATGGCTACACCTTC. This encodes CASSPRTGSNYGYTF.